The clone carrying this T cell receptor beta chain is termed medium-sized. Its antigen is unknown. This specimen belongs to a study of PD-1 blockade in classical Hodgkin lymphoma. Study observations and caveats: Complete responders possessed baseline diversity comparable to newly diagnosed patients. CD8+ TCR diversity did not rise significantly by C4D1, unlike CD4+. Causes of the repertoire differences remain undefined, possibly disease activity or prior therapy.

In germline, CDR1 is SEHNR, CDR2 FQNEAQ (reference sequence). V was pared by 5 bases and J by 0 bases, with 13 bases between. The CDR3 is made up of 16 amino acids. Each patient experienced a relapse that followed autologous stem cell transplantation, and brentuximab vedotin exposure varied. The table came from immunoSEQ multiplex PCR; TCRdb's copy has only in-frame clones and leaves some out. The data hold around 46,000 clones, with around 80% observed a single time. This clonotype was obtained from a human donor with classical Hodgkin lymphoma. The sample in question was peripheral blood mononuclear cells (PBMCs), obtained before the second cycle of nivolumab. The rearrangement uses TRBV7-9 and TRBJ2-2; a possible D gene is TRBD2 (6 bases). CDR3 DNA: TGTGCCAGCAGCACCGCCGGGACTGCGAACACCGGGGAGCTGTTTTTT. This codes for CASSTAGTANTGELFF.